The next 31 T cell receptor beta chains were all read from a single sample in a study of blood T cells in healthy people across ages (dated by TCRdb to about 2015). The method behind the library was 5' RACE. The instrument was an Illumina HiSeq 2500. A second 7 to 11 cycle PCR used a sample-barcoded 5' primer and a J-beta primer mix. Clones were called with MiXCR by TCRdb after fastp trimmed the public reads at Q25, and only in-frame beta chains were retained. When rows share a CDR3 protein, they turn into one entry using the most common DNA and genes. A total of about 1.8 million distinct CDR3 sequences appear in this sample, around 48% of them only once. Around 2.1% of the sample belongs to the ten largest clones. Input material: blood. The receptor set was obtained from a middle-aged woman in good health.

The chain uses TRBV4-1 and TRBJ2-5; 7 bases align to TRBD1. V trimming: 1 base; J trimming: 11 bases; junction bases outside the gene matches: 13. Germline values: CDR1 MGHRA, CDR2 YSYEKL. CDR3 length: 15 residues. The CDR3 DNA reads as TGCGCCAGCAGCCAAGTACCCCAGGGGGTTTGGGAGCAGTACTTC. Its translation: CASSQVPQGVWEQYF.

V usage is TRBV28 and J usage is TRBJ1-5; 7 bases match TRBD1. CDR3 length: 16 amino acids. Germline CDR1 is MDHEN and CDR2 is SYDVKM. The junction had 16 bases not matched to a gene; V was cut back by 8 bases and J by 6 bases. CDR3 in amino acids: CASYELRQGRSQPQHF. The CDR3 DNA sequence: TGTGCCAGCTACGAACTCCGACAGGGCAGAAGTCAGCCCCAGCATTTT.

The CDR3 region is CASSSSGLPEKLFF. The CDR3 region has the DNA TGTGCCAGCAGCTCGTCCGGACTTCCTGAAAAACTGTTTTTT. V and J are TRBV7-9 and TRBJ1-4; D not certain. This CDR3 has 14 amino acids. CDR1 and CDR2 (germline): SEHNR, FQNEAQ (reference sequence). Trimming pared 4 bases from V and 7 bases from J, leaving 13 bases between.

The chain couples TRBV9 to TRBJ2-7; 11 bases agree with TRBD1. Germline loops: CDR1 SGDLS, CDR2 YYNGEE. The CDR3 contains 13 residues. V gave up 4 bases and J gave up 6 bases; unmatched junction bases: 3. The CDR3 DNA sequence: TGTGCCAGCAGCACTGGGACAGGGGGCGAGCAGTACTTC. Translation: CASSTGTGGEQYF.

To note about this clonotype: The junction departs from germline at one end; a sequencing error may be responsible. The chain recombines TRBV7-7 with TRBJ2-1, with D possibly being TRBD1 (6 bases). Germline CDR1 reads SSHAT; CDR2 reads FNYEAQ (reference sequence). The CDR3 runs to 13 residues. The CDR3 loop reads CASSLLGADEQFF. The CDR3 region has the DNA TGTGCTAGCAGCTTATTGGGGGCCGATGAGCAGTTCTTC.

The rearrangement joins TRBV6-1 to TRBJ2-5, with D tentatively TRBD1 or TRBD2 (5 bases each). V was cut by 1 base and J by 1 base, with 13 bases left in between. This CDR3 has 16 residues. Germline assignment: CDR1 MNHNS and CDR2 SASEGT. The CDR3 sequence: CASSEDMGVLQETQYF. The DNA of the CDR3 is TGTGCCAGCAGTGAAGATATGGGGGTTCTCCAAGAGACCCAGTACTTC.

This clonotype occurred a few times. The V call is TRBV18, the J call TRBJ2-5, with 7 bases lining up with TRBD1. CDR1 and CDR2 (germline): KGHSH, LQKENI. The CDR3 consists of 15 residues. V shed 5 bases, J shed 2 bases, and the junction held 8 bases outside the gene matches. The CDR3 sequence is CASSRLGQLQETQYF. The CDR3 DNA is TGTGCCAGCTCAAGACTGGGACAGTTACAAGAGACCCAGTACTTC. The full variable domain, in which reference TRBV18 and TRBJ2-5 provide the parts outside the CDR3, is NAGVMQNPRHLVRRRGQEARLRCSPMKGHSHVYWYRQLPEEGLKFMVYLQKENIIDESGMPKERFSAEFPKEGPSILRIQQVVRGDSAAYFCASSRLGQLQETQYFGPGTRLLVL.

This chain connects TRBV7-3 to TRBJ2-1; D not certain. Per germline, CDR1 SGHTA and CDR2 FQGTGA. The CDR3 sequence is 16 residues long. Trimming took 5 bases from V and 5 from J, leaving 19 bases between them. CDR3: CASSPPPGVPNNEQFF. CDR3 sequence (DNA): TGTGCCAGCAGCCCACCCCCTGGCGTTCCAAACAATGAGCAGTTCTTC.

The rearrangement joins TRBV12-5 to TRBJ2-3, with a tentative D call TRBD2 (6 bases). The CDR3 extends over 14 amino acids. Germline V lookup: CDR1 LGHNT, CDR2 FRNRAP. V gave up 6 bases and J gave up 2 bases, with 12 bases separating them. This CDR3 is CASGTGTATDTQYF. CDR3 bases: TGTGCTAGTGGAACCGGGACTGCCACAGATACGCAGTATTTT. The entire variable domain, with the rest obtained from reference TRBV12-5 and TRBJ2-3, is as follows: DARVTQTPRHKVTEMGQEVTMRCQPILGHNTVFWYRQTMMQGLELLAYFRNRAPLDDSGMPKDRFSAEMPDATLATLKIQPSEPRDSAVYFCASGTGTATDTQYFGPGTRLTVL.

To note about this clonotype: This may stem from a read error, because a much larger clone lies one nucleotide away. The gene calls are TRBV29-1 and TRBJ2-5; D remains ambiguous. The CDR3 has 11 amino acids. Per the germline V gene, CDR1 is SQVTM and CDR2 is ANQGSEA. Trimming took off 7 bases at V and 11 bases at J, with 17 bases between the two ends. CDR3 sequence (DNA): TGCAGCGGGACCGTAGTCAATGAGCAGTACTTC. Residues: CSGTVVNEQYF.

This rearrangement joins TRBV20-1 to TRBJ1-2; D unresolved. This CDR3 is built from 13 residues. Trimming stripped 3 bases from V and 3 bases from J, with 11 bases between. Germline V CDR1 and CDR2: DFQATT, SNEGSKA (reference sequence). The CDR3 loop is CSARSGFDYGYTF. For the CDR3, the DNA is TGCAGTGCTAGGTCAGGATTTGACTATGGCTACACCTTC.

The rearrangement uses TRBV25-1 and TRBJ2-3, with 7 bases matching TRBD1. Germline V gene sequence: CDR1 MGHDK, CDR2 SYGVNS. This CDR3 contains 15 residues. J lost 3 bases, V lost 4 bases, and 7 bases had no gene match. The CDR3 DNA sequence: TGTGCCAGCAGTGGACAGGGTAAAGGGACAGATACGCAGTATTTT. This codes for CASSGQGKGTDTQYF.

The V and J genes are TRBV6-1 and TRBJ2-1; 8 bases are shared with TRBD2. Losses at the gene ends were 4 bases for V and 4 bases for J; bases not matched to a gene: 15. Germline V gene lookup returns CDR1 MNHNS and CDR2 SASEGT. The CDR3 is 18 amino acids. The CDR3 DNA sequence: TGTGCCAGCAGTGGGATGGGGACTAGTGAATTTCAATACAATGAGCAGTTCTTC. Translating it yields CASSGMGTSEFQYNEQFF.

The V call is TRBV7-2, the J call TRBJ2-5; possibly TRBD1 for D (5 bases). V was pared by 1 base and J by 2 bases, with 11 bases between. This CDR3 contains 15 residues. Germline loops: CDR1 SGHTA, CDR2 FQGNSA. The CDR3 spells CASSLGAGWQETQYF. The CDR3 DNA sequence: TGTGCCAGCAGCTTAGGGGCAGGGTGGCAAGAGACCCAGTACTTC.

This clonotype showed up many times. The V call is TRBV12-3 or TRBV12-4, the J call TRBJ1-2, with D unresolved. This CDR3 is 14 amino acids long. V lost 2 bases, J lost 4 bases, and 11 bases lay in between. CDR3 sequence reads: CASSLNTGPYGYTF. The CDR3 DNA reads as TGTGCCAGCAGTTTAAATACCGGACCCTATGGCTACACCTTC.

The rearrangement links TRBV20-1 to TRBJ2-1; possibly TRBD1 or TRBD2 for D (6 bases each). TRBJ2-7 explains the end of the DNA better; the J call may be wrong. In germline, CDR1 is DFQATT, CDR2 SNEGSKA (reference sequence). The CDR3 totals 14 residues. The CDR3 spells CSARGGAGSCEQYF. DNA for the CDR3: TGCAGTGCTAGAGGGGGGGCAGGGTCTTGCGAGCAGTACTTC.

This chain joins TRBV28 and TRBJ1-4; TRBD1 aligns across 9 bases. Trimming at V came to 5 bases and at J to 4 bases, leaving 5 bases not matched to a gene. Germline V gene data show CDR1 as MDHEN and CDR2 as SYDVKM. This CDR3 has 15 amino acids. CDR3 loop: CASSRRTGVNEKLFF. The CDR3, as DNA: TGTGCCAGCAGTCGCCGGACAGGGGTTAATGAAAAACTGTTTTTT.

This clonotype was observed a few times. The chain has TRBV7-2 and TRBJ2-1; either TRBD1 or TRBD2 may fit D (5 bases each). In germline, CDR1 is SGHTA, CDR2 FQGNSA. There are 16 residues in the CDR3. Trimming took off 6 bases at V and 0 bases at J, with 15 bases between the two ends. The CDR3 is CASRATGGISYNEQFF. Here the CDR3 DNA reads TGTGCCAGCAGGGCAACTGGGGGTATCTCCTACAATGAGCAGTTCTTC.

V is TRBV12-3 or TRBV12-4 and J is TRBJ1-6; no clear D gene. Trimming removed 6 bases from V and 7 bases from J, with 16 bases in between. The CDR3 totals 15 residues. CDR3 in amino acids: CASSLGNGLNSPLHF. Written as DNA, the CDR3 is TGTGCCAGCAGCCTCGGAAACGGGCTGAATTCACCCCTCCACTTT.

This clonotype was seen a few times. This chain connects TRBV20-1 to TRBJ2-5; D possibly matches TRBD1 or TRBD2 (5 bases each). The CDR3 sequence is 13 residues long. CDR1 and CDR2 from the germline V gene are DFQATT and SNEGSKA (reference sequence). Between the trimmed V and J ends, which lost 4 bases and 7 bases, there was a span of 16 bases. The CDR3 nucleotides read TGCAGTGCTAATTCCGGGGCCGGGGTGACCCAGTACTTC. Encoded protein: CSANSGAGVTQYF.

This chain uses TRBV6-2 or TRBV6-3 with TRBJ2-5, with 9 positions matching TRBD2. The CDR3 is 17 amino acids. The germline V gene has CDR1 MNHEY and CDR2 SVGEGT. V shed 4 bases and J 1 base; nucleotides not matched to a gene: 10. The CDR3 here is CASSSPQRGESQETQYF. DNA of the CDR3: TGTGCCAGCAGTTCCCCACAGCGGGGGGAAAGCCAAGAGACCCAGTACTTC.

The chain carries TRBV25-1 and TRBJ2-1; no reliable D call. Germline lookup yields CDR1 MGHDK and CDR2 SYGVNS. CDR3 length equals 12 residues. Trimming removed 2 bases from V and 5 bases from J, with 4 bases in between. Here the CDR3 DNA reads TGTGCCAGCAGTGAAGACGACAATGAGCAGTTCTTC. This encodes CASSEDDNEQFF.

The chain joins TRBV27 to TRBJ2-1, with 11 bases matching TRBD2. V lost 5 bases, J lost 1 base, and 4 bases stayed unmatched. Germline values: CDR1 MNHEY, CDR2 SMNVEV (reference sequence). CDR3 length equals 16 residues. CDR3 sequence (DNA): TGTGCCAGCAGTCGCGTAGCGGGGGGGTCCTACAATGAGCAGTTCTTC. Translated: CASSRVAGGSYNEQFF.

This clonotype was detected only a few times. V gene TRBV6-5 combines with J gene TRBJ2-7, with 11 bases lining up with TRBD2. Gene TRBJ2-5 matches the end of the DNA better, so the J call may be wrong. This CDR3 region has 15 residues. CDR1 and CDR2 from the germline V gene are MNHEY and SVGAGI. The CDR3: CASRASGGHRETQYF. CDR3 coding DNA: TGTGCCAGCCGGGCTAGCGGGGGGCATCGGGAGACCCAGTACTTC.

This clonotype was recorded a few times. The chain combines TRBV9 with TRBJ2-7; TRBD2 matches at 10 bases. The closer fit of TRBJ2-5 to the DNA end suggests the J call may be wrong. The germline gives CDR1 SGDLS, CDR2 YYNGEE. The CDR3 has 15 residues. The chain's CDR3 is CASSVDSGGRKTQYF. The CDR3 DNA reads TGTGCCAGCAGCGTAGATAGCGGGGGGAGGAAGACCCAGTACTTC.

The V and J genes are TRBV18 and TRBJ2-6; 8 nucleotides align to TRBD2. J gave up 0 bases and V 3 bases, and 4 bases lay outside the gene matches. CDR3 length: 17 amino acids. In germline, CDR1 is KGHSH, CDR2 LQKENI. The CDR3 sequence is CASSPIAGSSGANVLTF. The CDR3 region has the DNA TGTGCCAGCTCACCTATAGCGGGGAGCTCTGGGGCCAACGTCCTGACTTTC.

The rearrangement uses TRBV7-9 and TRBJ2-5; a possible D gene is TRBD2 (5 bases). The V and J ends lost 2 bases and 5 bases respectively, with 15 bases between them. Germline lookup yields CDR1 SEHNR and CDR2 FQNEAQ (reference sequence). The CDR3 totals 15 residues. The CDR3 is CASSLTHGVQETQYF. The CDR3 nucleotides read TGTGCCAGCAGCTTAACCCACGGGGTCCAGGAGACCCAGTACTTC.

The table lists this clonotype with many counts. The V and J genes are TRBV6-6 and TRBJ1-2, with D uncertain. Germline V gene lookup returns CDR1 MNHNY and CDR2 SVGAGI (reference sequence). The CDR3 loop spans 13 amino acids. Trimming cost V 5 bases and J 3 bases, with 10 bases left between them. The DNA for the CDR3 is TGTGCCAGCAGTGTCCCAGGATACTATGGCTACACCTTC. Protein product: CASSVPGYYGYTF.

This chain joins TRBV5-5 and TRBJ2-1, with TRBD1 as a possible D gene (6 bases). The V end lost 8 bases, the J end lost 6 bases, and 15 bases lay between the germline ends. Germline V gene sequence: CDR1 SGHKS, CDR2 YYEKEE (reference sequence). The CDR3 runs 13 residues. The chain's CDR3 is CASRLTGFNEQFF. The CDR3 DNA reads as TGTGCCAGTAGATTAACAGGGTTCAATGAGCAGTTCTTC.

The rearrangement uses TRBV4-3 and TRBJ2-1, with D perhaps TRBD2 (7 bases). Per germline, CDR1 LGHNA and CDR2 YSLEER. The CDR3 is 18 residues long. Between the trimmed V and J ends, which lost 3 bases and 7 bases, there was a span of 25 bases. CDR3 nucleotide sequence: TGCGCCAGCAGCCAGGGGAAGGTCCGGGGGGCCTTGGGTAATGAGCAGTTCTTC. Translation gives CASSQGKVRGALGNEQFF.

This clonotype was seen at least ten times. V is TRBV5-1 and J is TRBJ1-5; no clear D gene. CDR1 and CDR2 from the germline V gene are SGHRS and YFSETQ. The CDR3 is 14 residues long. The V end lost 0 bases, the J end lost 1 base, and 5 bases lay between the germline ends. In DNA form, the CDR3 reads TGCGCCAGCAGCTTGGGGCAGAGCAATCAGCCCCAGCATTTT. It yields the protein CASSLGQSNQPQHF. Together with reference TRBV5-1 and TRBJ1-5, the CDR3 gives the full variable domain: KAGVTQTPRYLIKTRGQQVTLSCSPISGHRSVSWYQQTPGQGLQFLFEYFSETQRNKGNFPGRFSGRQFSNSRSEMNVSTLELGDSALYLCASSLGQSNQPQHFGDGTRLSIL.